This TCR beta chain appears in the sequencing data of a study of T cell responses to AZD1222 COVID-19 vaccine. Notes on the study in general: Repertoire sampling was restricted to post-peak T cell response timepoints. With dominance at 160-218 and 743-854, vaccine-associated CD4 TCRs spanned spike. Of the AZD1222 recipients, only 5 or 6 were seropositive at baseline.

Trimming removed 7 bases at V and 2 bases at J, with 5 bases between. Germline V lookup: CDR1 SNHLY, CDR2 FYNNEI. This CDR3 comprises 11 residues. Note on this clone: Its specificity is not known.

Produced via immunoSEQ multiplex PCR; TCRdb's table is partial and in-frame only. The table records around 180,000 clones, approximately 87% of them present only once. Sequencing was performed on peripheral blood, taken on day 0 of MenACWY control vaccination. This receptor was obtained from an adult in good health. The rearrangement uses TRBV2 and TRBJ1-1, with unresolved D. The CDR3 DNA reads TGTGCCAGCACCTTCAACACTGAAGCTTTCTTT. This encodes CASTFNTEAFF.